This note documents a single T cell receptor beta chain sequence. V shed 0 bases and J shed 6 bases, with 9 bases lying between them. The CDR3 sequence is 13 residues long. Germline V lookup: CDR1 SGDLS, CDR2 YYNGEE. The data are from a study of blood T cells in healthy people across ages. Through a sample-barcoded 5' primer and a J-beta primer mix, a second PCR was run for roughly 7 to 12 cycles. TCRdb reprocessed the 5' RACE reads with MiXCR, giving one entry per CDR3 protein. The data hold some 890,000 distinct CDR3 sequences, with 25% to 30% observed a single time. The same sample was also studied in work on T cells of mothers and their children.

The sample comprised blood. The sequence came from a woman between 40 and 55 years old in good health. The chain recombines TRBV9 with TRBJ1-1; D not resolved. The CDR3 DNA sequence: TGTGCCAGCAGCGTAGTTCTGAGCCCTGAAGCTTTCTTT. Protein sequence: CASSVVLSPEAFF.